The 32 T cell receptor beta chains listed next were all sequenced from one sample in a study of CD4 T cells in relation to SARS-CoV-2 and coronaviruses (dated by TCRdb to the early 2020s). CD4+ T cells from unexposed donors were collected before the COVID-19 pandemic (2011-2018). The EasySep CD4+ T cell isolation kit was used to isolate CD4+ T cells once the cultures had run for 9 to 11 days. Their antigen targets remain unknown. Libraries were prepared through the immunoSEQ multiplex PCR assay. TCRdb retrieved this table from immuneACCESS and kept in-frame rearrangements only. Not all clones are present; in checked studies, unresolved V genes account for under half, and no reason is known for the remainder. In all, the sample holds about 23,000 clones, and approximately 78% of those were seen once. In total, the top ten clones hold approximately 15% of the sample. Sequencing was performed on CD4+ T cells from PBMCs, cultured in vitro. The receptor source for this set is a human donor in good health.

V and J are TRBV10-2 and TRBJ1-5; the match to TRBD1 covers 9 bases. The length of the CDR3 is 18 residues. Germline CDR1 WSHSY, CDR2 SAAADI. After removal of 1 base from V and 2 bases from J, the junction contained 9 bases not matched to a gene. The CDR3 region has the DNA TGCGCCAGCAGTGAGTGGACAGGGGCAACCGATGGCAATCAGCCCCAGCATTTT. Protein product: CASSEWTGATDGNQPQHF.

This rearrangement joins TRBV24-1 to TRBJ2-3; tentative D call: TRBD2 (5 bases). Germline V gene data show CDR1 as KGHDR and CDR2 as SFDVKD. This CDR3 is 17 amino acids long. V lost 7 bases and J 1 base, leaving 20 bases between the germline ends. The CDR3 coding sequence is TGTGCCACCAGCAATTCCCCAGGCCACGGGGGCACAGATACGCAGTATTTT. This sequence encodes CATSNSPGHGGTDTQYF.

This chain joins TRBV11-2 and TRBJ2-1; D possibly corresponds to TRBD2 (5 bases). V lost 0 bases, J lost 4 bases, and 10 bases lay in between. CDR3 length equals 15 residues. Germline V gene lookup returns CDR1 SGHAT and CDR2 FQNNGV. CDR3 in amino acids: CASSLESGGYNEQFF. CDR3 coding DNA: TGTGCCAGCAGCTTAGAATCGGGCGGGTACAATGAGCAGTTCTTC.

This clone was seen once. CDR3: CASKPNLGYEQYF. The CDR3 DNA sequence: TGTGCCAGCAAACCCAACCTGGGCTACGAGCAGTACTTC. The rearrangement links TRBV2 to TRBJ2-7; D gene uncertain. V lost 7 bases to trimming and J lost 3 bases, with 13 bases between them. This CDR3 has 13 amino acids. Germline assignment: CDR1 SNHLY and CDR2 FYNNEI.

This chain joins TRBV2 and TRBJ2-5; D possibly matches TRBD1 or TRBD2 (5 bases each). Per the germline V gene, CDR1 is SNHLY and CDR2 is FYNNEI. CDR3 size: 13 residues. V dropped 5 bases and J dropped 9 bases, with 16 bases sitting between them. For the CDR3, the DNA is TGTGCCAGCAGTTACCGGGGCCCGGAGGCCCAGTACTTC. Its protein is CASSYRGPEAQYF. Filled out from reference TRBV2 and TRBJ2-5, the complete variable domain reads EPEVTQTPSHQVTQMGQEVILRCVPISNHLYFYWYRQILGQKVEFLVSFYNNEISEKSEIFDDQFSVERPDGSNFTLKIRSTKLEDSAMYFCASSYRGPEAQYFGPGTRLLVL.

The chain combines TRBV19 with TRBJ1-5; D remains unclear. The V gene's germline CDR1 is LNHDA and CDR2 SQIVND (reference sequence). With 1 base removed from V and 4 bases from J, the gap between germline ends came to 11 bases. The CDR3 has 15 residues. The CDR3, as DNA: TGTGCCAGTAGTATAGTACCGTCGCGAAATCAGCCCCAGCATTTT. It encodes CASSIVPSRNQPQHF. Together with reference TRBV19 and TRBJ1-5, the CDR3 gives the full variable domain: DGGITQSPKYLFRKEGQNVTLSCEQNLNHDAMYWYRQDPGQGLRLIYYSQIVNDFQKGDIAEGYSVSREKKESFPLTVTSAQKNPTAFYLCASSIVPSRNQPQHFGDGTRLSIL.

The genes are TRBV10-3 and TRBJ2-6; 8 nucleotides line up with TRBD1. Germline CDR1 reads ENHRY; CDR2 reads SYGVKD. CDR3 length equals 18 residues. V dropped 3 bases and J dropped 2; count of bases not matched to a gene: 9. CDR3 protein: CAISDTRQGPTGANVLTF. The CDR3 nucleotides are TGTGCCATCAGTGACACCAGACAGGGGCCTACTGGGGCCAACGTCCTGACTTTC.

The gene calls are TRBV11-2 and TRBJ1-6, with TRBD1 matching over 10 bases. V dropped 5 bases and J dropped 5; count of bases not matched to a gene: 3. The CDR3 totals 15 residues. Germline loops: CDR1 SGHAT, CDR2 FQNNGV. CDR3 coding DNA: TGTGCCAGCAGCCCCGGGACAGGGGATAATTCACCCCTCCACTTT. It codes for CASSPGTGDNSPLHF. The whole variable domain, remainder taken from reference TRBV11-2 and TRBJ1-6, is EAGVAQSPRYKIIEKRQSVAFWCNPISGHATLYWYQQILGQGPKLLIQFQNNGVVDDSQLPKDRFSAERLKGVDSTLKIQPAKLEDSAVYLCASSPGTGDNSPLHFGNGTRLTVT.

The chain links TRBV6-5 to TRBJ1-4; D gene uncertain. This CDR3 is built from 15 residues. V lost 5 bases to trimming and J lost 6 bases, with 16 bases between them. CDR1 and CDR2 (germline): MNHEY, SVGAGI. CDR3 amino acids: CASSPAVPVYEKLFF. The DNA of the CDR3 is TGTGCCAGCAGTCCCGCGGTTCCGGTTTATGAAAAACTGTTTTTT.

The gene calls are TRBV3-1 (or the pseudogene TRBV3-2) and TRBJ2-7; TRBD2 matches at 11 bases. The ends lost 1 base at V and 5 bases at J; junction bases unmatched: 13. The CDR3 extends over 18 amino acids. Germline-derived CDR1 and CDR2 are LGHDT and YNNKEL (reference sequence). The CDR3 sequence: CASSQGLAGGGVQDEQYF. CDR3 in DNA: TGTGCCAGCAGCCAAGGGCTAGCGGGAGGAGGGGTACAGGACGAGCAGTACTTC.

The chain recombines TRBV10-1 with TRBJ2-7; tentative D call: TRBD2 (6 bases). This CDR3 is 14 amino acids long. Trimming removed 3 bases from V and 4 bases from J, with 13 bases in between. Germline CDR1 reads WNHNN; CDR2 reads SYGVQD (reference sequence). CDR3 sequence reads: CASSEGTRMYEQYF. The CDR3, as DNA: TGCGCCAGCAGTGAAGGGACTCGAATGTACGAGCAGTACTTC.

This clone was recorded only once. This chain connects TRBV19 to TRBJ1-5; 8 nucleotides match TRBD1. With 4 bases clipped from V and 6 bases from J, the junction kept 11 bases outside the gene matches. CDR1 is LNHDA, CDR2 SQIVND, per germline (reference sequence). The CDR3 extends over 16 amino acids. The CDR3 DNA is TGTGCCAGTAGTAGGGAGACAGGGGCGCCTTTTCAGCCCCAGCATTTT. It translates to CASSRETGAPFQPQHF.

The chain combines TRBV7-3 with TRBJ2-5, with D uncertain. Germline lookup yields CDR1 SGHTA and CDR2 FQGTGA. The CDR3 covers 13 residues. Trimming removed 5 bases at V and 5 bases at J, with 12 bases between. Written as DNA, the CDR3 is TGTGCCAGCAGCCCAGGACCACAGGAGACCCAGTACTTC. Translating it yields CASSPGPQETQYF.

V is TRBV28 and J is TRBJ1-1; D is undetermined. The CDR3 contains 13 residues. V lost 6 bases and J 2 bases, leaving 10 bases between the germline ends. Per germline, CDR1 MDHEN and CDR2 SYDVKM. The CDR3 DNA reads TGTGCCAGCAGCCCTAGACTTAACACTGAAGCTTTCTTT. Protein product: CASSPRLNTEAFF.

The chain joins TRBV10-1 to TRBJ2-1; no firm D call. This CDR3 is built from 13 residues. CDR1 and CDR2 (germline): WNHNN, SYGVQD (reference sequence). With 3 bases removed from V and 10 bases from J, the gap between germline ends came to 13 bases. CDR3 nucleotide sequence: TGCGCCAGCAGTGAAAAACCGAGGTGGGAGCAGTTCTTC. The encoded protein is CASSEKPRWEQFF.

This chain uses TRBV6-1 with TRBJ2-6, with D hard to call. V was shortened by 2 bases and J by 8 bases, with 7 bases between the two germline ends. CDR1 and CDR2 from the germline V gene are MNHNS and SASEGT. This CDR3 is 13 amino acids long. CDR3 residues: CASSETSSNVLTF. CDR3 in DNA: TGTGCCAGCAGTGAAACCTCGTCCAACGTCCTGACTTTC.

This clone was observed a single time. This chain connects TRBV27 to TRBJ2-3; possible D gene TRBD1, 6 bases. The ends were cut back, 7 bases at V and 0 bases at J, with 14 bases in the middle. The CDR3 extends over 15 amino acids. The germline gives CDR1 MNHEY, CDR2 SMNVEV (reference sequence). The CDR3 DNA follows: TGTGCCAGCACTCGAACAGGGCCTAGCACAGATACGCAGTATTTT. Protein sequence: CASTRTGPSTDTQYF.

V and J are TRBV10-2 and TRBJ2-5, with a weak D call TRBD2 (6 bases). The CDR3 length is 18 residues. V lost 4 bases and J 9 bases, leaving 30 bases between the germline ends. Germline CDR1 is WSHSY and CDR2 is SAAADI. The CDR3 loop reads CASSGSAAIPRGTAAQYF. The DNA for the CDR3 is TGCGCCAGCAGTGGAAGCGCCGCTATCCCGCGGGGAACTGCGGCCCAGTACTTC.

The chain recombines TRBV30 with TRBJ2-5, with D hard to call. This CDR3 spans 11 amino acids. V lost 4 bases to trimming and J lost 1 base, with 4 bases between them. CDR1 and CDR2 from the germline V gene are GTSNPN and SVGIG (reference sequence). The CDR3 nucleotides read TGTGCCTGGAACGTCCAAGAGACCCAGTACTTC. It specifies CAWNVQETQYF.

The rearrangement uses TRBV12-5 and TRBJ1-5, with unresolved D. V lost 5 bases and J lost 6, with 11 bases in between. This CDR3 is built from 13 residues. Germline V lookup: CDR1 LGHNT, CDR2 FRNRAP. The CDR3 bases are TGTGCTAGTGGTCTGGGGTTTGCTCAGCCCCAGCATTTT. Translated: CASGLGFAQPQHF.

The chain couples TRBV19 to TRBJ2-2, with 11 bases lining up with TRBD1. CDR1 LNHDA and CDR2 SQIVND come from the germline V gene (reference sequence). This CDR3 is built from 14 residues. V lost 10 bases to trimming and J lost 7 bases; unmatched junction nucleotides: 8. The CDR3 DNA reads TGTGCCACCGAGGACAGGGGGCCGAGCGGGGAGCTGTTTTTT. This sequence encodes CATEDRGPSGELFF.

The CDR3, as DNA: TGCGCCAGCAGCTCATCCCGGACTACCCAAGAGACCCAGTACTTC. Its protein product is CASSSSRTTQETQYF. V and J are TRBV5-1 and TRBJ2-5; possibly TRBD2 for D (6 bases). Trimming left V 3 bases short and J 1 base short, with 13 bases between. Germline-derived CDR1 and CDR2 are SGHRS and YFSETQ. The CDR3 sequence is 15 residues long. The full variable domain, its missing parts supplied by reference TRBV5-1 and TRBJ2-5, is KAGVTQTPRYLIKTRGQQVTLSCSPISGHRSVSWYQQTPGQGLQFLFEYFSETQRNKGNFPGRFSGRQFSNSRSEMNVSTLELGDSALYLCASSSSRTTQETQYFGPGTRLLVL.

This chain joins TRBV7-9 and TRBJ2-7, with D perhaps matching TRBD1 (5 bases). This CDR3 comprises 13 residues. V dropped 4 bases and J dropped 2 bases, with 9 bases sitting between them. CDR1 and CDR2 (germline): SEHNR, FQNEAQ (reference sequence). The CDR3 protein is CASSSDRTYEQYF. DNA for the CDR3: TGTGCCAGCAGCTCTGACAGAACCTACGAGCAGTACTTC.

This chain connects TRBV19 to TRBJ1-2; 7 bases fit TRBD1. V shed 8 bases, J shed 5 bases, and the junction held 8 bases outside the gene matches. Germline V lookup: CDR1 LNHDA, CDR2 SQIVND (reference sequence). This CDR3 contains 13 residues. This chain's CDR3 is CASSTTGVYGYTF. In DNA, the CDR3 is TGTGCCAGTTCGACCACAGGGGTTTATGGCTACACCTTC.

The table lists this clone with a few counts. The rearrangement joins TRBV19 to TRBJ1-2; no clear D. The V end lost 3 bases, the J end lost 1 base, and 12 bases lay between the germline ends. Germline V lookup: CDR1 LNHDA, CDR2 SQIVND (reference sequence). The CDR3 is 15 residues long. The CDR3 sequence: CASSMSPGFNYGYTF. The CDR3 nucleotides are TGTGCCAGTAGTATGAGTCCCGGTTTTAACTATGGCTACACCTTC. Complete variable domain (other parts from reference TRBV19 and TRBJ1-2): DGGITQSPKYLFRKEGQNVTLSCEQNLNHDAMYWYRQDPGQGLRLIYYSQIVNDFQKGDIAEGYSVSREKKESFPLTVTSAQKNPTAFYLCASSMSPGFNYGYTFGSGTRLTVV.

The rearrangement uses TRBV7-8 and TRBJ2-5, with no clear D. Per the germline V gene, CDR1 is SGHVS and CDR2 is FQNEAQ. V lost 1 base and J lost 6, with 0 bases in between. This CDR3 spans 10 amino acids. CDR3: CASSLETQYF. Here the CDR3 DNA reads TGTGCCAGCAGCTTAGAGACCCAGTACTTC. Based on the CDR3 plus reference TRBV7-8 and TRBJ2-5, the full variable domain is GAGVSQSPRYKVAKRGQDVALRCDPISGHVSLFWYQQALGQGPEFLTYFQNEAQLDKSGLPSDRFFAERPEGSVSTLKIQRTQQEDSAVYLCASSLETQYFGPGTRLLVL.

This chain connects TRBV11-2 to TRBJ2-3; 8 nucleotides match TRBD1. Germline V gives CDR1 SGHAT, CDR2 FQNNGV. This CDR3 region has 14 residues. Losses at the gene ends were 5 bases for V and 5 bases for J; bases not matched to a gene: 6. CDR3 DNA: TGTGCCAGCAGCCACCGGGACAGGCTAGATACGCAGTATTTT. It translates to CASSHRDRLDTQYF.

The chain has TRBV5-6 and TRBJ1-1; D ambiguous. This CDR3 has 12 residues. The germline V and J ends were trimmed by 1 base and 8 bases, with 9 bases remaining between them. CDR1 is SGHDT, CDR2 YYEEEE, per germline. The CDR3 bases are TGTGCCAGCAGCTTGTTCACTGGGGAAGCTTTCTTT. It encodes CASSLFTGEAFF.

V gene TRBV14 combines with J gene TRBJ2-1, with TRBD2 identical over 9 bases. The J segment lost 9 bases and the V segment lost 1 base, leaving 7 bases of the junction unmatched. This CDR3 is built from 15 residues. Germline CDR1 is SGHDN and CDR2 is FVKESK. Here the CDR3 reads CASSQGGRAPGEQFF. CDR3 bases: TGTGCCAGCAGCCAAGGCGGGAGGGCCCCGGGTGAGCAGTTCTTC.

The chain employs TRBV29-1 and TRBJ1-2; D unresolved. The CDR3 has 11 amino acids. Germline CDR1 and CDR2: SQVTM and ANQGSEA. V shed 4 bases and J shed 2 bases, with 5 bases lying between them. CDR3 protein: CSVATNYGYTF. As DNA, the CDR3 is TGCAGCGTTGCCACGAACTATGGCTACACCTTC.

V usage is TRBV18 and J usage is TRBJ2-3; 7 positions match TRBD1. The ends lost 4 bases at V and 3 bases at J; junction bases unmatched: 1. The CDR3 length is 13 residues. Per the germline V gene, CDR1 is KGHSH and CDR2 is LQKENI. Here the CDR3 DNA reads TGTGCCAGCTCACAGGACAGGACAGATACGCAGTATTTT. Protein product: CASSQDRTDTQYF.

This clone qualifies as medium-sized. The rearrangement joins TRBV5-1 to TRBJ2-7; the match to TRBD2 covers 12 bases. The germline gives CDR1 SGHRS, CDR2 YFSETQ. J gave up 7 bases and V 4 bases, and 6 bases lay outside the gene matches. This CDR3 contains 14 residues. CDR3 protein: CASSNGLAGLEQYF. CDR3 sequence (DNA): TGCGCCAGCAGCAACGGACTAGCGGGATTGGAGCAGTACTTC.